The rows below give T cell receptor beta chains drawn from one sample of a study of CD8+ T cells in alopecia areata. Data came from immunoSEQ multiplex PCR; TCRdb stores just in-frame clones and leaves some out. In the table there are roughly 97,000 clones, 41% of which are singletons. The sample consisted of CD4+ T cells sorted from blood. The receptors were gathered from a human donor with alopecia areata. Both conserved end residues are part of each CDR3. A D gene is named only where the DNA matches it firmly. The listing skips clone size in some rows; elsewhere it reads once, few, many or a size class.

j_call: TRBJ2-5
clone_size: NA
d_call: NA
v_call: TRBV7-8
cdr3_aa: CASRTGETQYF
cdr3_nt: TGTGCCAGCAGGACTGGGGAGACCCAGTACTTC

j_call: TRBJ1-4
clone_size: few
d_call: TRBD1
v_call: TRBV7-9
cdr3_aa: CASSRGQGDEKLFF
cdr3_nt: TGTGCCAGCAGCCGGGGACAGGGCGATGAAAAACTGTTTTTT

j_call: TRBJ2-7
clone_size: few
d_call: NA
v_call: TRBV28
cdr3_aa: CASSELTYEQYF
cdr3_nt: TGTGCCAGCAGTGAACTAACCTACGAGCAGTACTTC

j_call: TRBJ2-2
clone_size: medium-sized
d_call: TRBD2
v_call: TRBV7-2
cdr3_aa: CANGLAGGPGSGELFF
cdr3_nt: TGTGCCAACGGACTAGCGGGAGGGCCAGGATCCGGGGAGCTGTTTTTT

j_call: TRBJ2-7
clone_size: few
d_call: TRBD2
v_call: TRBV5-4
cdr3_aa: CASSLSIAAGGDEQYF
cdr3_nt: TGTGCCAGCAGCTTGAGTATTGCGGCGGGAGGAGACGAGCAGTACTTC

j_call: TRBJ2-7
clone_size: NA
d_call: TRBD2
v_call: TRBV7-2
cdr3_aa: CASSLLPAGDEQYF
cdr3_nt: TGTGCCAGCAGCTTACTTCCAGCGGGAGACGAGCAGTACTTC

j_call: TRBJ2-5
clone_size: NA
d_call: TRBD2
v_call: TRBV18
cdr3_aa: CASSPASGREGETQYF
cdr3_nt: TGTGCCAGCTCACCGGCTAGCGGGAGAGAAGGAGAGACCCAGTACTTC

j_call: TRBJ1-2
clone_size: NA
d_call: NA
v_call: TRBV2
cdr3_aa: CASSVSGTGHGYTF
cdr3_nt: TGTGCCAGCAGTGTCTCAGGGACGGGGCATGGCTACACCTTC

j_call: TRBJ2-2
clone_size: NA
d_call: NA
v_call: TRBV5-4
cdr3_aa: CASSKPGGELFF
cdr3_nt: TGTGCCAGCAGTAAACCAGGCGGGGAGCTGTTTTTT

j_call: TRBJ2-7
clone_size: NA
d_call: TRBD2
v_call: TRBV4-1
cdr3_aa: CASSQDISGRSSYEQYF
cdr3_nt: TGCGCCAGCAGCCAAGATATCAGCGGGAGGTCATCCTACGAGCAGTACTTC

j_call: TRBJ2-1
clone_size: NA
d_call: TRBD2
v_call: TRBV28
cdr3_aa: CASSIRTSGIGEQFF
cdr3_nt: TGTGCCAGCAGTATCCGGACTAGCGGGATAGGTGAGCAGTTCTTC

j_call: TRBJ2-5
clone_size: NA
d_call: NA
v_call: TRBV2
cdr3_aa: CASLPGWETQYF
cdr3_nt: TGTGCCAGCCTTCCCGGCTGGGAGACCCAGTACTTC

j_call: TRBJ2-3
clone_size: NA
d_call: NA
v_call: TRBV2
cdr3_aa: CASGGWASTDTQYF
cdr3_nt: TGTGCCAGTGGGGGGTGGGCGAGCACAGATACGCAGTATTTT

j_call: TRBJ2-5
clone_size: few
d_call: NA
v_call: TRBV7-2
cdr3_aa: CASSLGTLEETQYF
cdr3_nt: TGTGCCAGCAGCCTTGGGACGTTAGAAGAGACCCAGTACTTC

j_call: TRBJ1-2
clone_size: few
d_call: NA
v_call: TRBV30
cdr3_aa: CAWNPPGGALNYGYTF
cdr3_nt: TGTGCCTGGAATCCCCCCGGCGGGGCATTAAACTATGGCTACACCTTC

j_call: TRBJ1-1
clone_size: NA
d_call: NA
v_call: TRBV5-1
cdr3_aa: CASSLTVNTEAFF
cdr3_nt: TGCGCCAGCAGCCTGACGGTGAACACTGAAGCTTTCTTT

j_call: TRBJ1-6
clone_size: NA
d_call: NA
v_call: TRBV14
cdr3_aa: CASTLDWNSPLHF
cdr3_nt: TGTGCCAGCACCTTGGATTGGAATTCACCCCTCCACTTT

j_call: TRBJ2-5
clone_size: NA
d_call: NA
v_call: TRBV5-4
cdr3_aa: CASSTGQLQETQYF
cdr3_nt: TGTGCCAGCAGCACCGGACAGCTCCAAGAGACCCAGTACTTC

j_call: TRBJ2-7
clone_size: NA
d_call: NA
v_call: TRBV18
cdr3_aa: CASSPTGQTYEQYF
cdr3_nt: TGTGCCAGCTCACCGACAGGACAGACCTACGAGCAGTACTTC

j_call: TRBJ2-2
clone_size: once
d_call: NA
v_call: TRBV2
cdr3_aa: CASSVVVVNTGELFF
cdr3_nt: TGTGCCAGCAGTGTGGTGGTGGTGAACACCGGGGAGCTGTTTTTT

j_call: TRBJ2-3
clone_size: NA
d_call: NA
v_call: TRBV5-1
cdr3_aa: CASSLGGTQYF
cdr3_nt: TGCGCCAGCAGCTTGGGAGGTACGCAGTATTTT

j_call: TRBJ1-2
clone_size: NA
d_call: NA
v_call: TRBV5-6
cdr3_aa: CASSLALQGYGYTF
cdr3_nt: TGTGCCAGCAGCTTGGCACTACAGGGTTATGGCTACACCTTC